The 22 T cell receptor beta chains in this list originate from one sample, sequenced in a study of cytomegalovirus exposure and HLA in healthy donors. In the PCR, 60 Vbeta and 13 Jbeta primers were used. Clones were read by immunoSEQ multiplex PCR, and TCRdb kept only the in-frame ones, dropping some. The sample lists over 150,000 clones; 77% were seen once. Sequencing was done on a sample of PBMCs. The source is a woman aged 60-75 years in good health and CMV-seropositive.

Concerning this clone itself: One junction end disagrees with the germline gene, perhaps due to a read error. This CDR3 reads CASSTYTGPRALF. The DNA of the CDR3 is TGTGCCAGCAGCACCTACACAGGTCCCCGGGCGCTATTC. This chain connects TRBV6-1 to TRBJ1-2; possibly TRBD1 for D (5 bases). Per the germline V gene, CDR1 is MNHNS and CDR2 is SASEGT. This CDR3 contains 13 residues.

The rearrangement uses TRBV5-1 and TRBJ2-5; 12 nucleotides line up with TRBD2. The CDR3 length is 16 residues. CDR1 is SGHRS and CDR2 is YFSETQ in the germline V gene. The trim removed 2 bases at V and 2 bases at J, leaving 4 bases unmatched. The CDR3: CASSFGTSGLQETQYF. In DNA, the CDR3 is TGCGCCAGCAGCTTCGGGACTAGCGGGCTACAAGAGACCCAGTACTTC.

The rearrangement links TRBV27 to TRBJ2-7, with unresolved D. The V end was cut by 0 bases, the J end by 0 bases, with 3 bases between. Germline CDR1 reads MNHEY; CDR2 reads SMNVEV (reference sequence). CDR3 length: 13 amino acids. CDR3 sequence (DNA): TGTGCCAGCAGTTTATCCCGCTCCTACGAGCAGTACTTC. The encoded protein is CASSLSRSYEQYF.

V usage is TRBV7-2 and J usage is TRBJ1-5; TRBD1 is a possible D gene (5 bases). Trimming took off 2 bases at V and 3 bases at J, with 11 bases between the two ends. The CDR3 covers 15 residues. The V gene's germline CDR1 is SGHTA and CDR2 FQGNSA. CDR3 protein: CASSLWQGSNQPQHF. The CDR3 coding sequence is TGTGCCAGCAGCTTATGGCAGGGTTCCAATCAGCCCCAGCATTTT.

The genes are TRBV5-5 and TRBJ2-7, with TRBD1 matching 11 bases. The V gene end was trimmed by 0 bases and the J gene end by 6 bases; junction bases not matched to a gene: 5. The CDR3 runs 15 residues. Germline assignment: CDR1 SGHKS and CDR2 YYEKEE (reference sequence). CDR3 protein: CASSLGGQGEGEQYF. The DNA of the CDR3 is TGTGCCAGCAGCTTGGGGGGACAGGGGGAAGGCGAGCAGTACTTC. Using reference TRBV5-5 and TRBJ2-7 for the parts outside the CDR3, the full variable domain is DAGVTQSPTHLIKTRGQQVTLRCSPISGHKSVSWYQQVLGQGPQFIFQYYEKEERGRGNFPDRFSARQFPNYSSELNVNALLLGDSALYLCASSLGGQGEGEQYFGPGTRLTVT.

The chain carries TRBV7-2 and TRBJ2-1; 8 nucleotides match TRBD2. Germline CDR1 reads SGHTA; CDR2 reads FQGNSA. Losses at the gene ends were 1 base for V and 10 bases for J; bases not matched to a gene: 6. The CDR3 has 14 residues. The CDR3, as DNA: TGTGCCAGCAGCTTAGGCAACGGGGGGGGAGAGCAGTTCTTC. It specifies CASSLGNGGGEQFF.

The chain employs TRBV25-1 and TRBJ2-1; 10 nucleotides align to TRBD1. Trimming took 4 bases from V and 8 from J; bases not matched to a gene: 8. The CDR3 sequence is 15 residues long. From germline, CDR1 is MGHDK and CDR2 SYGVNS. The CDR3 reads CASSVTGQGVDEQFF. The CDR3 DNA reads TGTGCCAGCAGTGTAACCGGACAGGGGGTGGATGAGCAGTTCTTC.

The chain links TRBV28 to TRBJ1-6, with 7 bases matching TRBD1. The CDR3 consists of 14 residues. Germline loops: CDR1 MDHEN, CDR2 SYDVKM. V was pared by 7 bases and J by 7 bases, with 7 bases of the junction left unmatched. CDR3 amino acids: CASIGTAPNSPLHF. DNA for the CDR3: TGTGCCAGCATCGGGACAGCCCCGAATTCACCCCTCCACTTT.

This chain connects TRBV5-1 to TRBJ2-7, with 7 bases matching TRBD1. This CDR3 comprises 14 residues. After removal of 4 bases from V and 5 bases from J, the junction contained 9 bases not matched to a gene. CDR1 is SGHRS and CDR2 is YFSETQ in the germline V gene. CDR3 protein: CASSLGPGQNEQYF. CDR3 DNA sequence: TGCGCCAGCAGCCTAGGACCGGGACAGAACGAGCAGTACTTC.

V is TRBV7-2 and J is TRBJ2-1; 13 bases are a match to TRBD2. Germline CDR1 SGHTA, CDR2 FQGNSA. This CDR3 region has 18 residues. V gave up 6 bases and J gave up 7 bases; unmatched junction bases: 15. The CDR3 bases are TGTGCCAGCAGTGAATCCGGGACTAGCGGGGCGGGGGCTAATGAGCAGTTCTTC. Its translation is CASSESGTSGAGANEQFF.

The chain joins TRBV2 to TRBJ2-2; D is uncertain. The CDR3 runs 14 residues. V was cut by 7 bases and J by 1 base, with 10 bases left in between. Germline CDR1 is SNHLY and CDR2 is FYNNEI. This CDR3 reads CASNYLLNTGELFF. DNA for the CDR3: TGTGCCAGCAACTATCTTCTGAACACCGGGGAGCTGTTTTTT.

This clone came up a few times. This sequence joins TRBV7-9 and TRBJ1-3; 8 nucleotides line up with TRBD1. Germline CDR1 SEHNR, CDR2 FQNEAQ (reference sequence). V dropped 4 bases and J dropped 4; count of bases not matched to a gene: 12. The CDR3 totals 17 residues. The DNA for the CDR3 is TGTGCCAGCAGCTCCTCCCAGCAGGGGGCGCGGGGAAACACCATATATTTT. Protein: CASSSSQQGARGNTIYF.

V is TRBV5-6 and J is TRBJ2-5; the match to TRBD1 covers 8 bases. The CDR3 is 13 residues long. CDR1 and CDR2 (germline): SGHDT, YYEEEE. Trimming at V came to 5 bases and at J to 5 bases, leaving 5 bases not matched to a gene. CDR3 region: CASSQDRAETQYF. DNA of the CDR3: TGTGCCAGCAGTCAGGACAGGGCGGAGACCCAGTACTTC.

The chain is built from TRBV29-1 and TRBJ2-4; 8 nucleotides align to TRBD2. This CDR3 spans 15 amino acids. Germline CDR1 SQVTM, CDR2 ANQGSEA. J lost 12 bases, V lost 6 bases, and 19 bases had no gene match. The CDR3 bases are TGCAGCGTACCCTACACCGGGGGGGGCAGTCTCAGTCAGTACTTC. This translates into CSVPYTGGGSLSQYF.

The rearrangement joins TRBV27 to TRBJ2-2; 7 nucleotides align to TRBD1. The ends lost 6 bases at V and 6 bases at J; junction bases unmatched: 7. This CDR3 has 14 residues. The germline CDR1 and CDR2 sequences are MNHEY and SMNVEV (reference sequence). The CDR3 reads CASSRDSNAGELFF. CDR3 coding DNA: TGTGCCAGCAGCAGGGACAGCAACGCCGGGGAGCTGTTTTTT.

J is TRBJ1-4 and V is TRBV2; no reliable D call. The CDR3 is made up of 14 amino acids. Germline V CDR1 and CDR2: SNHLY, FYNNEI. Trimming pared 3 bases from V and 8 bases from J, leaving 13 bases between. CDR3 in amino acids: CASSEVSGREKLFF. CDR3 DNA sequence: TGTGCCAGCAGTGAGGTTTCGGGGAGGGAAAAACTGTTTTTT.

The V gene is TRBV11-3, the J gene TRBJ2-7; TRBD2 matches at 7 bases. V trimming: 1 base; J trimming: 2 bases; junction bases outside the gene matches: 5. The CDR3 consists of 15 residues. Looked up from germline, CDR1 is SGHNT and CDR2 is YENEEA. The DNA for the CDR3 is TGTGCCAGCAGCTTAGGGCTAGCGGAGACCTACGAGCAGTACTTC. Its translation is CASSLGLAETYEQYF.

CDR3 nucleotides: TGTGCCAGCTCACCTGAACAGGATGGCACCGGGGAGCTGTTTTTT. Translating gives CASSPEQDGTGELFF. The chain recombines TRBV18 with TRBJ2-2; possible D gene TRBD1, 5 bases. CDR3 length equals 15 residues. Deletions cut 3 bases from V and 4 bases from J, with 12 bases between. The germline CDR1 and CDR2 sequences are KGHSH and LQKENI.

In nucleotides, the CDR3 is TGTGCCAGCAGTTACTTCACGGGACAGGTGAATGGCTACACCTTC. This sequence encodes CASSYFTGQVNGYTF. V is TRBV6-5 and J is TRBJ1-2; 8 bases match TRBD1. J gave up 6 bases and V 1 base, and 7 bases lay outside the gene matches. Germline V gene lookup returns CDR1 MNHEY and CDR2 SVGAGI. This CDR3 has 15 amino acids.

The chain couples TRBV6-1 to TRBJ1-1, with D possibly being TRBD1 (5 bases). Trimming removed 4 bases from V and 0 bases from J, with 9 bases in between. Germline-derived CDR1 and CDR2 are MNHNS and SASEGT. The CDR3 has 14 residues. Here the CDR3 DNA reads TGTGCCAGCAGTGGGCGGGGGATGAACACTGAAGCTTTCTTT. Its translation: CASSGRGMNTEAFF.

This clone was counted between two and nine times. V usage is TRBV5-6 and J usage is TRBJ1-2, with TRBD1 matching over 9 bases. The CDR3 covers 15 residues. Per germline, CDR1 SGHDT and CDR2 YYEEEE. The V segment lost 4 bases and the J segment 1 base; nucleotides outside the gene matches: 5. The CDR3 DNA reads TGTGCCAGCAGCCAAACAGGGGGCTTTAACTATGGCTACACCTTC. Encoded protein: CASSQTGGFNYGYTF.

This rearrangement joins TRBV5-3 to TRBJ1-5; 7 bases match TRBD1. TRBV5-3 is an ORF, with its function uncertain. This CDR3 contains 16 residues. J gave up 5 bases and V 4 bases, and 12 bases lay outside the gene matches. For the CDR3, the DNA is TGTGCCAGAAGCAGGCCCAGGGGGGAGGCTGATCAGCCCCAGCATTTT. Translated: CARSRPRGEADQPQHF.